The 7 T cell receptor beta chains below all came from one sample that was sequenced in a study of T cell responses to AZD1222 COVID-19 vaccine. The data were produced by immunoSEQ multiplex PCR, yet TCRdb's version contains in-frame clones alone and is incomplete. This sample yields roughly 120,000 clones, of which nearly 90% are seen a single time; 3.2% belongs to the top ten. Source: peripheral blood, taken on day 0 of AZD1222 vaccination. The receptors originated from an adult in good health.

This chain uses TRBV19 with TRBJ2-2; perhaps TRBD2 as D (7 bases). The CDR3 runs 16 residues. Germline V gene sequence: CDR1 LNHDA, CDR2 SQIVND (reference sequence). V was shortened by 6 bases and J by 8 bases, with 22 bases between the two germline ends. The CDR3 nucleotides are TGTGCCAGTAGCCCCTTGGGGGGGGCGTCCCCGGGGGAGCTGTTTTTT. Translation: CASSPLGGASPGELFF.

V gene TRBV21-1 combines with J gene TRBJ2-7; the D call TRBD2 from the table was never checked on the DNA. TRBV21-1 is a pseudogene segment. This CDR3 has 14 residues. The CDR3 sequence is CASSSVMGTYEQYF. The DNA of the CDR3 is TGTGCCAGCAGCTCCGTAATGGGGACTTACGAGCAGTACTTC.

The V and J genes are TRBV6-2 or TRBV6-3 and TRBJ1-2; D is unclear. V was cut by 3 bases and J by 4 bases, with 12 bases left in between. Per the germline V gene, CDR1 is MNHEY and CDR2 is SVGEGT. The length of the CDR3 is 14 residues. CDR3: CASSYGGRGYGYTF. As DNA, the CDR3 is TGTGCCAGCAGTTATGGCGGCCGCGGCTATGGCTACACCTTC.

V usage is TRBV18 and J usage is TRBJ1-5; D uncertain. Germline-derived CDR1 and CDR2 are KGHSH and LQKENI. CDR3 length: 14 amino acids. V lost 6 bases and J lost 9, with 18 bases in between. The CDR3 coding sequence is TGTGCCAGCTCTACCGGAGCAGACGTAGGGCCCCAGCATTTT. It translates to CASSTGADVGPQHF.

The CDR3 loop is CASSQWGTGGSSYEQYF. CDR3 DNA: TGTGCCAGCAGCCAATGGGGGACAGGGGGATCCTCCTACGAGCAGTACTTC. This chain joins TRBV16 and TRBJ2-7; 11 bases agree with TRBD1. Looked up from germline, CDR1 is KGHSY and CDR2 is FQNENV. This CDR3 comprises 17 residues. The V segment lost 1 base and the J segment 0 bases; nucleotides outside the gene matches: 5.

The genes are TRBV19 and TRBJ2-6, with unresolved D. V was shortened by 6 bases and J by 6 bases, with 21 bases between the two germline ends. Germline assignment: CDR1 LNHDA and CDR2 SQIVND (reference sequence). This CDR3 region has 17 residues. CDR3 in DNA: TGTGCCAGTAGCCGAAACCCAGTGGAGACCCTGGCCAACGTCCTGACTTTC. Protein: CASSRNPVETLANVLTF.

This clone is a singleton in its sample. The chain couples TRBV30 to TRBJ1-4; possible D gene TRBD1, 5 bases. This CDR3 has 15 amino acids. V was clipped by 0 bases and J by 3 bases, with 11 bases between them. CDR1 is GTSNPN and CDR2 is SVGIG in the germline V gene (reference sequence). The CDR3 sequence: CAWSVNGGANEKLFF. The CDR3, as DNA: TGTGCCTGGAGTGTGAACGGGGGTGCTAATGAAAAACTGTTTTTT. The full variable domain, with the rest looked up from reference TRBV30 and TRBJ1-4, is SQTIHQWPATLVQPVGSPLSLECTVEGTSNPNLYWYRQAAGRGLQLLFYSVGIGQISSEVPQNLSASRPQDRQFILSSKKLLLSDSGFYLCAWSVNGGANEKLFFGSGTQLSVL.